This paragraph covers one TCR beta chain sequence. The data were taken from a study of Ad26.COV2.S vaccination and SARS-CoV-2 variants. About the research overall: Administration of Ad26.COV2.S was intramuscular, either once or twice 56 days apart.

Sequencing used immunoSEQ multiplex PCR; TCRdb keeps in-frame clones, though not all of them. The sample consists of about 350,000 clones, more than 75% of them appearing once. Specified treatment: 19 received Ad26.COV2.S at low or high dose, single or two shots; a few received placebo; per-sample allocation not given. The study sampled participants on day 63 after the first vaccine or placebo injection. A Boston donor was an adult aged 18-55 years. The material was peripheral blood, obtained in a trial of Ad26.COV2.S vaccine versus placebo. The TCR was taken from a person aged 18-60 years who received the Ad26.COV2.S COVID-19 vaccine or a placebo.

The CDR3 sequence is CASTLNQPQHF. The CDR3 nucleotides are TGTGCCAGCACCCTTAATCAGCCCCAGCATTTT. The chain uses TRBV14 and TRBJ1-5, with unresolved D. The length of the CDR3 is 11 residues. The V gene lost 7 bases and the J gene lost 4 bases, with 5 bases spanning the gap. Germline CDR1 SGHDN, CDR2 FVKESK.